One T cell receptor beta chain is described in this entry. Sequencing used immunoSEQ multiplex PCR; TCRdb keeps in-frame clones, though not all of them. Of some 120,000 clones in the sample, around 86% were seen once. The source of the sample is a study of blood T cell repertoires in COVID-19. Study background: From the United States, Italy and Spain came samples of acute and convalescent COVID-19. PBMCs, B-cell-depleted T cells, or T cells provided the cDNA or gDNA that made up the material.

V gave up 4 bases and J gave up 5 bases; unmatched junction bases: 7. The CDR3 contains 14 residues. Germline V gene sequence: CDR1 SGHDT, CDR2 YYEEEE. This chain joins TRBV5-6 and TRBJ1-1, with TRBD1 matching 8 bases. This clonotype was obtained from a man aged 80 or over with active or convalescent COVID-19. Sequencing was carried out using peripheral blood. CDR3 coding DNA: TGTGCCAGCAGCCTCCCCTGGGACAGGACTGAAGCTTTCTTT. It is translated as CASSLPWDRTEAFF.